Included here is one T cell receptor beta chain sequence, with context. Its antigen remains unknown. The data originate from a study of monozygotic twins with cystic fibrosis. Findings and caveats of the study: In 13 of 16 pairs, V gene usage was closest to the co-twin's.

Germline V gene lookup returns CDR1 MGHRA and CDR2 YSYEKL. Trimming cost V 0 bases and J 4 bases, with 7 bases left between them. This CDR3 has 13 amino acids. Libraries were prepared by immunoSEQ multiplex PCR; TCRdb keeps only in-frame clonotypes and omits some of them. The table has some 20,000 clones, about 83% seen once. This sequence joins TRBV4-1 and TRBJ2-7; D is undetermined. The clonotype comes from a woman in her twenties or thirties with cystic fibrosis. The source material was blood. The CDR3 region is CASSQDKGYEQYF. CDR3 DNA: TGCGCCAGCAGCCAAGACAAAGGTTACGAGCAGTACTTC.